A selection of T cell receptor beta chains follows, all from one sample in a study of T cells in Graves' hyperthyroidism and ophthalmopathy. TCRdb recomputed calls from the multiplex PCR reads with MiXCR, one row per CDR3 protein. The data hold over 350,000 distinct CDR3 sequences, with over 11% observed a single time. The source material was blood. The receptor source for this set is a man between 50 and 59 years old with Graves' ophthalmopathy. CDR3s include the opening cysteine and the closing phenylalanine or tryptophan. D genes are given only for firm matches. Size is stated for part of the rows, as once, few or many counts, or as a class when the clone is expanded.

d_call	v_call	cdr3_length	clone_size	j_call	cdr3_nt	cdr3_aa
.	TRBV4-1	11	few	TRBJ1-4	TGCGCCAGCAGCCAAGAGAGAAAACTGTTTTTT	CASSQERKLFF
.	TRBV7-9	12	.	TRBJ1-5	TGTGCCAGCAGCCAGGCGGATCAGCCCCAGCATTTT	CASSQADQPQHF
.	TRBV5-1	13	few	TRBJ2-3	TGCGCCAGCAGCTACGACAGGAACCGGACGCAGTATTTT	CASSYDRNRTQYF
.	TRBV10-1	15	many	TRBJ2-1	TGCGCCAGCAGTGACAGACAGGGGAGGGGGAATGAGCAGTTCTTC	CASSDRQGRGNEQFF
.	TRBV5-1	11	many	TRBJ2-7	TGCGCCAGCAGCTTGGAGGGCGAGCAGTACTTC	CASSLEGEQYF
TRBD2	TRBV5-1	15	many	TRBJ2-1	TGCGCCAGCTATCGCGCGGGAGGGCCCCACAATGAGCAGTTCTTC	CASYRAGGPHNEQFF
TRBD2	TRBV28	17	many	TRBJ2-7	TGTGCCAGCAGTTTAGGGCGTTGGGGACTAGTTCCGGTTGAGCAGTACTTC	CASSLGRWGLVPVEQYF
TRBD2	TRBV11-2	17	once	TRBJ2-1	TGTGCCAGCAGCTCACGGACTAGCGGAGGCCCCTACAATGAGCAGTTCTTC	CASSSRTSGGPYNEQFF
.	TRBV9	13	few	TRBJ1-6	TGTGCCAGCAGCGTAGAGGTCGGGTCACCCCTCCACTTT	CASSVEVGSPLHF
TRBD1	TRBV25-1	16	.	TRBJ2-1	TGTGCCAGCAGTGAAGCGGGACAGGGGGCCTACAATGAGCAGTTCTTC	CASSEAGQGAYNEQFF
.	TRBV20-1	11	.	TRBJ2-3	TGCAGTGCCAGGATAGGGTATACGCAGTATTTT	CSARIGYTQYF
TRBD1	TRBV7-3	15	many	TRBJ1-1	TGTGCCAGCAGCTTAAAGGGGGCTGGGGACACTGAAGCTTTCTTT	CASSLKGAGDTEAFF
.	TRBV18	17	many	TRBJ2-7	TGTGCCAGCTCAACCACGCCCCCAGGGGGGACGACTTACGAGCAGTACTTC	CASSTTPPGGTTYEQYF
.	TRBV5-1	13	few	TRBJ1-4	TGCGCCAGCAGCTTGGGGGAAGGTGGAAAACTGTTTTTT	CASSLGEGGKLFF
.	TRBV27	15	many	TRBJ1-5	TGTGCCAGCAGTTCCAGGGCGCTTAGCAATCAGCCCCAGCATTTT	CASSSRALSNQPQHF
.	TRBV5-1	14	many	TRBJ1-1	TGCGCCAGCAGCAGCTACAGGGCGAACACTGAAGCTTTCTTT	CASSSYRANTEAFF
.	TRBV10-3	15	many	TRBJ2-7	TGTGCCATCAGTGAGGCAGGGAGGCCATCCTACGAGCAGTACTTC	CAISEAGRPSYEQYF
TRBD2	TRBV19	17	few	TRBJ2-2	TGTGCCAGTAGCGGGACTAGCGGGAGGGCATACACCGGGGAGCTGTTTTTT	CASSGTSGRAYTGELFF
TRBD1	TRBV12-3/TRBV12-4	14	many	TRBJ1-1	TGTGCCAGCAGTTTAACCCAGGGGGACACTGAAGCTTTCTTT	CASSLTQGDTEAFF
.	TRBV7-2	13	many	TRBJ2-5	TGTGCCAGCACCCGCCCGGGGGAAGAGACCCAGTACTTC	CASTRPGEETQYF
.	TRBV7-9	15	many	TRBJ1-2	TGTGCCAGCAGGCCGATGGGACGGCTCGGGGGAGGCTACACCTTC	CASRPMGRLGGGYTF
.	TRBV12-3/TRBV12-4	13	.	TRBJ2-2	TGTGCCAGCACCTCACAGGGAGGGGGGGAGCTGTTTTTT	CASTSQGGGELFF
.	TRBV20-1	15	many	TRBJ1-5	TGCAGTGCTAGAGAAAGTGCCGTCAGTACTCAGCCCCAGCATTTT	CSARESAVSTQPQHF
.	TRBV3-1	14	many	TRBJ2-5	TGTGCCAGCAGCCCCGCGGAGGGGAAAGAGACCCAGTACTTC	CASSPAEGKETQYF
TRBD2	TRBV5-1	14	many	TRBJ2-1	TGCGCCAGCAGCTTTGGGGGGGTTAGCGATGAGCAGTTCTTC	CASSFGGVSDEQFF
.	TRBV28	14	many	TRBJ1-1	TGTGCCAGCAGTTTCCGGGGGACGAACACTGAAGCTTTCTTT	CASSFRGTNTEAFF
.	TRBV27	16	.	TRBJ2-6	TGTGCCAGCAGAACACGGGAGAAGGCTGGGGCCAACGTCCTGACTTTC	CASRTREKAGANVLTF
TRBD2	TRBV5-1	14	few	TRBJ2-1	TGCGCCAGCAGCGATCCAGCGGGGGGCGATGAGCAGTTCTTC	CASSDPAGGDEQFF